This TCR beta chain was sequenced in a study of chemoradiotherapy in HPV16-positive cancers. TCRdb's table, derived via immunoSEQ multiplex PCR, lists solely in-frame clones and lacks some. The sample records about 35,000 clones, roughly 75% being singletons. This clone was detected a few times. Its antigen is still unknown. Whole-study results and caveats: Candidate HPV-specific clones and E7-related TCR motifs grew in tumor during treatment.

Sequenced material: blood, taken from a patient who underwent chemoradiotherapy. This sequence originates from a human donor with HPV-associated anogenital cancer.

The CDR3 nucleotides read TGTGCCAGCAGTTTATACAATCTTCAGGGGAGTGAAGCTTTCTTT. Its protein is CASSLYNLQGSEAFF. The chain is built from TRBV28 and TRBJ1-1; D perhaps matches TRBD1 (6 bases). V lost 1 base and J lost 7, with 16 bases in between. Germline V CDR1 and CDR2: MDHEN, SYDVKM. The CDR3 runs 15 residues. Using reference TRBV28 and TRBJ1-1 for the parts outside the CDR3, the full variable domain is DVKVTQSSRYLVKRTGEKVFLECVQDMDHENMFWYRQDPGLGLRLIYFSYDVKMKEKGDIPEGYSVSREKKERFSLILESASTNQTSMYLCASSLYNLQGSEAFFGQGTRLTVV.